This T cell receptor (beta chain) was identified in a study of response to subunit inactivated influenza vaccine. Points from the study as a whole: There was a suggestion from the authors that each seasonal influenza vaccination recruits few new T cells.

With 0 bases removed from V and 7 bases from J, the gap between germline ends came to 13 bases. This CDR3 contains 14 residues. Germline V CDR1 and CDR2: DFQATT, SNEGSKA (reference sequence). From the RT-PCR reads, TCRdb called clonotypes with MiXCR, one entry per CDR3 protein. The sample holds 550,000 to 650,000 distinct CDR3 sequences, about an eighth seen once. Details on this clonotype: What it recognizes is unknown.

This sequence was found in a man aged 50 or older who received an inactivated influenza vaccine. This sequence joins TRBV20-1 and TRBJ2-4, with a tentative D call TRBD2 (6 bases). The sequencing used PBMCs from blood, collected on the day of vaccination. The DNA of the CDR3 is TGCAGTGCTAGAGATTTAACGGGAGCGAACATTCAGTACTTC. Protein: CSARDLTGANIQYF.